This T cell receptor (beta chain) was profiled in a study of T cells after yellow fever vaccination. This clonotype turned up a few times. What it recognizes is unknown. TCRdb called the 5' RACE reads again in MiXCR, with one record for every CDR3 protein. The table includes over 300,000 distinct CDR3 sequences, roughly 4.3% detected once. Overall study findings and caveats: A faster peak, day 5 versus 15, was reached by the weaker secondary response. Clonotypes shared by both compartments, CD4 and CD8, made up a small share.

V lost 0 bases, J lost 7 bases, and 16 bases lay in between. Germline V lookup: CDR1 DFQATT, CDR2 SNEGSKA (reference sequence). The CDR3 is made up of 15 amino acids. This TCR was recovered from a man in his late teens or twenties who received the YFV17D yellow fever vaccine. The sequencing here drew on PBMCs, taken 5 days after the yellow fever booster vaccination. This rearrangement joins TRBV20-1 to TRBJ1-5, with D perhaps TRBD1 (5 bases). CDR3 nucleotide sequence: TGCAGTGCTAGAGATTTAAGGCAGGGCGGACAGCCCCAGCATTTT. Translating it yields CSARDLRQGGQPQHF.